This T cell receptor (beta chain) was documented in a study of cytomegalovirus exposure and HLA in healthy donors. The overall study: Most donors, roughly 84% of 350 to 450 genotyped, fell in the Caucasian-associated ancestry cluster.

With 0 bases removed from V and 2 bases from J, the gap between germline ends came to 5 bases. Germline V gives CDR1 LGHNA, CDR2 YSLEER. This CDR3 contains 13 residues. Regarding the study as a whole: Available immune exposure information was restricted to CMV serostatus only. Later, an analysis found that common viral pathogens appeared to be linked with several of the most significant clusters.

Primers included in the PCR were 60 Vbeta and 13 Jbeta primers. The table came from immunoSEQ multiplex PCR; TCRdb's copy has only in-frame clones and leaves some out. There are about 150,000 clones in the sample; 82% occur only once, and around 6.6% lies in the top ten. With respect to this clone: Its antigen is undetermined.

This sequence joins TRBV4-3 and TRBJ2-7; D remains unclear. This receptor was identified in a woman in her forties or fifties in good health and CMV-seropositive. Source material: PBMCs. CDR3 loop: CASSQEATYEQYF. The CDR3 DNA sequence: TGCGCCAGCAGCCAAGAAGCCACCTACGAGCAGTACTTC.